These 10 T cell receptor beta chains were all obtained from the same sample, sequenced in a study of cytomegalovirus exposure and HLA in healthy donors. Amplification used 60 Vbeta primers and 13 Jbeta primers. Data came from immunoSEQ multiplex PCR; TCRdb stores just in-frame clones and leaves some out. Seen here are about 160,000 clones, approximately 80% observed once, and the top ten hold about 1.3%. The sequenced material came from PBMCs. The receptors derive from a woman aged 45-60 years in good health and CMV-seronegative.

The chain couples TRBV28 to TRBJ2-7; 7 nucleotides align to TRBD1. This CDR3 contains 15 residues. Trimming removed 4 bases from V and 3 bases from J; junction bases left unmatched: 9. CDR1 MDHEN and CDR2 SYDVKM come from the germline V gene. The CDR3 DNA sequence: TGTGCCAGCAGTTCCCACCCCGGGACAGTCTACGAGCAGTACTTC. Its protein is CASSSHPGTVYEQYF.

The chain employs TRBV19 and TRBJ2-5; 7 bases match TRBD1. This CDR3 spans 16 amino acids. With 6 bases clipped from V and 4 bases from J, the junction kept 14 bases outside the gene matches. Germline V gene lookup returns CDR1 LNHDA and CDR2 SQIVND (reference sequence). CDR3 amino acids: CASRSRDGAGGETQYF. CDR3 in DNA: TGTGCCAGTAGGTCCCGGGACGGAGCAGGGGGAGAGACCCAGTACTTC.

Comments on this clone: Relative to the germline gene, one junction end is altered; a read error may explain this. The V call is TRBV7-2, the J call TRBJ2-7; 12 bases are a match to TRBD2. CDR1 is SGHTA, CDR2 FQGNSA, per germline. The CDR3 has 17 amino acids. The CDR3 is CASSARLAGDRSHEQYF. DNA of the CDR3: TGTGCCAGCAGCGCTAGACTAGCGGGAGATCGCTCCCACGAGCAGTACTTC.

This chain connects TRBV28 to TRBJ2-5, with D perhaps matching TRBD1 (5 bases). CDR1 and CDR2 (germline): MDHEN, SYDVKM. V was clipped by 2 bases and J by 5 bases, with 24 bases between them. The length of the CDR3 is 18 residues. CDR3 sequence (DNA): TGTGCCAGCAGTTTAGACGCCCTCATTGTAGGGGTTTGGGAGACCCAGTACTTC. Protein sequence: CASSLDALIVGVWETQYF.

The chain carries TRBV5-1 and TRBJ2-1; D possibly corresponds to TRBD1 (5 bases). There are 16 residues in the CDR3. Trimming removed 2 bases from V and 0 bases from J, with 12 bases in between. Germline loops: CDR1 SGHRS, CDR2 YFSETQ. The CDR3 region is CASSLGALSSYNEQFF. CDR3 nucleotide sequence: TGCGCCAGCAGCTTAGGGGCATTAAGCTCCTACAATGAGCAGTTCTTC.

The J gene is TRBJ1-5, the V gene TRBV2, with 10 bases fitting TRBD1. CDR1 and CDR2 (germline): SNHLY, FYNNEI. The CDR3 totals 15 residues. V dropped 6 bases and J dropped 8; count of bases not matched to a gene: 10. The DNA for the CDR3 is TGTGCCAGCAGATCGGGGGACAGGGGTCAGGAGCCCCAGCATTTT. Its protein product is CASRSGDRGQEPQHF.

The chain combines TRBV10-3 with TRBJ1-4; 8 nucleotides match TRBD1. Germline assignment: CDR1 ENHRY and CDR2 SYGVKD. V shed 10 bases, J shed 5 bases, and the junction held 6 bases outside the gene matches. The CDR3 runs 13 residues. The CDR3 region is CATGTGDNEKLFF. CDR3 nucleotides: TGTGCCACCGGGACAGGCGACAATGAAAAACTGTTTTTT.

The chain links TRBV7-9 to TRBJ1-4, with 8 bases that match TRBD1. Germline V gene sequence: CDR1 SEHNR, CDR2 FQNEAQ (reference sequence). The J segment lost 10 bases and the V segment lost 5 bases, leaving 15 bases of the junction unmatched. The CDR3 has 16 residues. The CDR3 nucleotides read TGTGCCAGCAGCATAGAGGACAGGGCCAACCACGGAAAACTGTTTTTT. The encoded protein is CASSIEDRANHGKLFF.

This clone was seen just once. The chain has TRBV10-3 and TRBJ1-4, with D possibly matching TRBD1 (6 bases). Germline loops: CDR1 ENHRY, CDR2 SYGVKD. V lost 9 bases, J lost 5 bases, and 13 bases lay in between. CDR3 length: 13 residues. The CDR3 DNA sequence: TGTGCCATTTCGGACAGACTAAATGAAAAACTGTTTTTT. This codes for CAISDRLNEKLFF.

This clone came up once. This chain uses TRBV28 with TRBJ2-7, with 8 nucleotides matching TRBD1. V trimming: 4 bases; J trimming: 10 bases; junction bases outside the gene matches: 12. The germline V gene encodes CDR1 MDHEN and CDR2 SYDVKM. The CDR3 runs to 14 residues. Written as DNA, the CDR3 is TGTGCCAGCAGTTCAACCGACTACAGGGGGAAACAGTACTTC. This gives the protein CASSSTDYRGKQYF.